This T cell receptor beta chain derives from a study of shared clonotypes between healthy human individuals. Germline values: CDR1 MNHEY, CDR2 SMNVEV (reference sequence). Trimming at V came to 2 bases and at J to 6 bases, leaving 5 bases not matched to a gene. The CDR3 consists of 14 residues. Naive CD8 cells, CD45RO-negative and positively selected for CCR7, excluded terminally differentiated effector memory CD45RA+ cells. All the donors were Caucasian adults who lived in Nashville, Tennessee. Authors' processing steps: ImmunoSEQ only sent back junction sequences with no quality scores, so filtering was done differently. The assay was immunoSEQ multiplex PCR, and TCRdb's table has in-frame clones only and misses some. Clone size and the V and J calls come from that table; the DNA yielded D and trimming. The sample holds hundreds of thousands of clones, 85% to 95% seen once.

The sequenced sample consisted of naive CD8+ T cells sorted from blood. The V call is TRBV27, the J call TRBJ2-7; 9 nucleotides agree with TRBD2. This TCR was recovered from a woman aged 25 to 39 in good health. The CDR3 nucleotides are TGTGCCAGCAGTTTAGGAGTAGCGGGAGTCGAGCAGTACTTC. Amino acids: CASSLGVAGVEQYF.